This T cell receptor (beta chain) was identified during a study of CD8+ T cells in alopecia areata (dated by TCRdb to the late 2010s). Regarding the complete study: Treated patients were enrolled in an open-label pilot trial of oral tofacitinib, 5 to 10 mg twice daily, for moderate-to-severe alopecia areata. Tofacitinib was administered for 6 to 18 months, and 6 months of follow-up off drug were then conducted to assess delayed response and recurrence. In both human patients and the C3H/HeJ mouse model, the study applied high-throughput TCRbeta sequencing to look at T cell clonal expansion in alopecia areata. Human TCRbeta sequencing covered scalp tissue and sorted CD4+ and CD8+ peripheral blood T cells from patchy and totalis/universalis alopecia areata patients and healthy controls. Patients on tofacitinib were biopsied at baseline and after 4 and 24 weeks of treatment, and several of the patients also had a later scalp biopsy. Clonality in the scalp was compared among normal scalp (n=4), patchy alopecia areata scalp (n=8), and alopecia totalis/universalis scalp (n=8). RNA was obtained with the PAXgene miRNA kit for fixed scalp, the miRNeasy kit for PBMCs, and the RNeasy kit for mouse skin. TCRbeta CDR3 regions were amplified by immunoSEQ multiplex PCR with 35 Vbeta forward and 13 Jbeta reverse primers. On the study overall, not on this receptor specifically: Resident alphabeta T cells in normal human skin are also sequenced, complicating scalp TCR repertoire analysis, unlike mouse skin dominated by gammadelta T cells. Shared TCR sequences between patients were less evident than in mice, which may be partly attributable to HLA diversity in the patient population. Higher clonality and more expanded CD8+ clones were observed in lesional scalp than in normal scalp, particularly in alopecia totalis/universalis, a finding suggestive of antigenic drive.

Lesional scalp punch biopsies and peripheral blood were obtained from alopecia areata patients. PBMCs were separated by density centrifugation and stained for CD3, CD4 and CD8, after which CD4+ and CD8+ T cells were sorted on a FACSAria. The receptor library was made with the immunoSEQ multiplex PCR assay. For TCR sequencing, RNA was extracted from every sample and reverse transcribed into cDNA to serve as template. First-strand cDNA was synthesized with SuperScript III using a 2:1 mix of oligo-dT and random hexamers. A synthetic immune receptor repertoire was used to assess amplification bias, and residual bias was removed computationally. The authors' analysis ran thus. Raw reads were preprocessed for error removal, and CDR3 was defined according to IMGT conventions as running from the conserved cysteine to phenylalanine. To get clonality, Shannon entropy was normalized by log2 of the number of productive unique TCRs and the result was subtracted from 1. CD4 or CD8 identity of scalp clones was inferred by cross-referencing scalp TCRbeta sequences with sorted blood CD4 and CD8 repertoires. TCRdb provides this immuneACCESS table in a form limited to in-frame rearrangements. Some clones are lacking; in checked studies, under half of them reflect an unresolved V gene, and why the rest are absent is not known. V and J calls plus clone size are reproduced from that table; the DNA served to infer D and trimming. Within this sample are about 150,000 clones, with more than 45% of them counted one time only. 6% to 7% of the sample rests with the top ten.

CDR1 SGHTA and CDR2 FQGTGA were looked up in the germline V gene. Spanning cysteine to phenylalanine, the CDR3 consists of 15 amino acids. Only the CDR3 DNA stays, 45 bases, in frame from base 1. V and J are trimmed by 6 bases and 0 bases, and the gene matches miss 4 bases of the junction. This clone was counted a single time. Its antigen is unknown. Qualities for individual bases were not recorded, and no much larger clone is one base off. Sequenced material: CD4+ T cells sorted from blood. The chain couples TRBV7-3 to TRBJ2-2; 7 middle bases align to TRBD2. The TCR was taken from a human donor with alopecia areata. The CDR3 is CASRASGANTGELFF. The nucleotide sequence reads TGTGCCAGCAGGGCTAGCGGCGCGAACACCGGGGAGCTGTTTTTT.